The rows below give T cell receptor beta chains drawn from one sample of a study of blood T cell repertoires in COVID-19. Using immunoSEQ multiplex PCR, the repertoire was profiled, and TCRdb retains in-frame clones only, with some absent. The table lists about 75,000 clones, 88% of them singletons. The sequenced sample was peripheral blood. These receptors originate from a human donor in a cohort sampled during active COVID-19. Each CDR3 is given with its conserved first and last residue.

>TRBV29-1|TRBJ2-1
CSVGTGAYNEQFF
>TRBV10-3|TRBJ1-3
CAISVVGNTIYF
>TRBV6-5|TRBJ1-2
CASSYVPDRVTGYTF
>TRBV18|TRBJ1-2
CASSPQGNYGYTF
>TRBV5-1|TRBJ1-2
CASSEGQGRGYTF
>TRBV30|TRBJ1-6
CAWRAVTDNSPLHF
>TRBV12-3/TRBV12-4|TRBJ1-6
CASSPRGYSPLHF
>TRBV11-2|TRBJ2-1
CASSLGVSGRAYNEQFF
>TRBV21-1|TRBJ1-2
CASSNRRLTGNYGYTF
>TRBV7-9|TRBJ1-5
CASSPGSRREPQHF
>TRBV25-1|TRBJ1-4
CASSDRTGGHEKLFF
>TRBV4-1|TRBJ2-3
CASKGESYTDTQYF
>TRBV18|TRBJ2-1
CASSRLQGSSYNEQFF
>TRBV6-1|TRBJ1-6
CASSDREWNNSPLHF
>TRBV6-1|TRBJ1-5
CASSGSDRGVAQPQHF
>TRBV5-5|TRBJ2-6
CASSFSQPGANVLTF
>TRBV5-6|TRBJ2-5
CASSLVAGLQTQYF
>TRBV7-2|TRBJ1-1
CASSLPDIAEAFF
>TRBV6-1|TRBJ2-7
CASSDDRVPYEQYF
>TRBV7-2|TRBJ2-2
CASSVNIGELFF
>TRBV3-1/TRBV3-2|TRBJ2-6
CASSQGTGGAGANVLTF
>TRBV11-2|TRBJ2-1
CASSFRGAGEYNEQFF
>TRBV25-1|TRBJ2-2
CASGGRRAKNTGELFF
>TRBV10-2|TRBJ2-3
CASSEPKLAGGADTQYF
>TRBV12-3/TRBV12-4|TRBJ2-4
CASEMATKNIQYF
>TRBV6-5|TRBJ2-1
CASRTGTSPPNEQFF
>TRBV6-6|TRBJ1-1
CASAKVGARGTEAFF
>TRBV19|TRBJ1-2
CASSIDRGSSYGYTF